These 2 T cell receptor beta chains were sequenced from one sample in a study of metastatic and nonmetastatic thyroid tumors. No patient received treatment before thyroid surgery. Using MiXCR, TCRdb re-called clones from the PCR reads. Among tens of thousands of clones listed, less than 20% were seen once. The sample comprised blood. The receptors were gathered from a female donor with papillary thyroid cancer or a benign thyroid nodule (not recorded which). Some clones in this sample may be carry-over from other donors' samples.

The table lists this clone with many counts. The chain links TRBV20-1 to TRBJ2-7; TRBD2 is a possible D gene (5 bases). Germline lookup yields CDR1 DFQATT and CDR2 SNEGSKA (reference sequence). This CDR3 is 12 amino acids long. The germline V and J ends were trimmed by 5 bases and 0 bases, with 8 bases remaining between them. CDR3 region: CSAFRGSYEQYF. The CDR3 nucleotides are TGCAGTGCTTTTCGGGGCTCCTACGAGCAGTACTTC.

This clone appeared many times. The V call is TRBV20-1, the J call TRBJ2-6; possibly TRBD2 for D (7 bases). The germline gives CDR1 DFQATT, CDR2 SNEGSKA (reference sequence). The germline V and J ends were trimmed by 6 bases and 4 bases, with 13 bases remaining between them. The CDR3 is 14 amino acids. CDR3 nucleotides: TGCAGTGCCAAGGGGGGGCTAGGGGCCAACGTCCTGACTTTC. Translated: CSAKGGLGANVLTF.